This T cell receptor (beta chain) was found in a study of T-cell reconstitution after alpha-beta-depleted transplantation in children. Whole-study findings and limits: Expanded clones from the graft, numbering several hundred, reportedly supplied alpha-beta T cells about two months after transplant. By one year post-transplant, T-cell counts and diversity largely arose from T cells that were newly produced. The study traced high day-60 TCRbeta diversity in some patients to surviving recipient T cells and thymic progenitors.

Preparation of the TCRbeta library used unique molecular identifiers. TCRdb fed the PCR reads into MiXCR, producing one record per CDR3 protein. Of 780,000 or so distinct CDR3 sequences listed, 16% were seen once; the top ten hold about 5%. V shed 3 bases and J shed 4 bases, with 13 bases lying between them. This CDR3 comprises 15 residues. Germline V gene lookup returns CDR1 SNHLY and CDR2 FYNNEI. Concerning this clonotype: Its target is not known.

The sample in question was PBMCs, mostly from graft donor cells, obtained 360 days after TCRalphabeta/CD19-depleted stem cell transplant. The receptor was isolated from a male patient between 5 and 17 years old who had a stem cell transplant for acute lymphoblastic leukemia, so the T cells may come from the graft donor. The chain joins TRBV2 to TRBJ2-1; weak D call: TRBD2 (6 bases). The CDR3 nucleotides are TGTGCCAGCAGTGAGCGGGATCTGAGTTACAATGAGCAGTTCTTC. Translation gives CASSERDLSYNEQFF.